Below, 20 T cell receptor beta chains from the same sample are listed, as sequenced in a study of blood T cell repertoires in COVID-19. Only in-frame clones appear in the TCRdb table, and some are missing; sequencing was by immunoSEQ multiplex PCR. Of about 100,000 clones in the sample, roughly nine tenths are singletons; the top ten hold 0.85% to 1%. The specimen sequenced was peripheral blood. All receptors derive from a man between 60 and 75 years old with acute or convalescent COVID-19.

This clone has just a few counts. The J gene is TRBJ2-7, the V gene TRBV19, with a possible D match to TRBD2 (5 bases). In germline, CDR1 is LNHDA, CDR2 SQIVND (reference sequence). The V end was cut by 3 bases, the J end by 1 base, with 10 bases between. The CDR3 is 14 residues long. CDR3 in amino acids: CASSISAGSYEQYF. As DNA, the CDR3 is TGTGCCAGTAGTATCTCGGCGGGTTCCTACGAGCAGTACTTC.

The rearrangement links TRBV7-9 to TRBJ2-3, with 10 bases fitting TRBD2. This CDR3 is built from 17 residues. The V gene end was trimmed by 5 bases and the J gene end by 4 bases; junction bases not matched to a gene: 12. CDR1 is SEHNR and CDR2 is FQNEAQ in the germline V gene (reference sequence). In nucleotides, the CDR3 is TGTGCCAGCAGCCGAACCTCTCTAGCGGGAGCTTCAGATACGCAGTATTTT. Encoded protein: CASSRTSLAGASDTQYF.

The gene calls are TRBV7-3 and TRBJ2-2, with no clear D. This CDR3 spans 14 amino acids. The V gene lost 5 bases and the J gene lost 0 bases, with 7 bases spanning the gap. Germline V gene lookup returns CDR1 SGHTA and CDR2 FQGTGA. This CDR3 is CASSQTPNTGELFF. CDR3 sequence (DNA): TGTGCCAGCAGCCAGACACCGAACACCGGGGAGCTGTTTTTT.

The V gene is TRBV10-2, the J gene TRBJ2-2, with 14 bases fitting TRBD2. Germline-derived CDR1 and CDR2 are WSHSY and SAAADI. J gave up 0 bases and V 2 bases, and 2 bases lay outside the gene matches. The CDR3 extends over 18 amino acids. CDR3 in DNA: TGCGCCAGCAGTGAGCTGGGACTAGCGGGAGCGAACACCGGGGAGCTGTTTTTT. It encodes CASSELGLAGANTGELFF.

V and J are TRBV27 and TRBJ1-4, with D perhaps matching TRBD1 (6 bases). Trimming pared 6 bases from V and 6 bases from J, leaving 17 bases between. Germline V gene sequence: CDR1 MNHEY, CDR2 SMNVEV (reference sequence). This CDR3 region has 15 residues. The CDR3 nucleotides are TGTGCCAGCAGGATACAGGGAGGGGGAGATGAAAAACTGTTTTTT. It yields the protein CASRIQGGGDEKLFF.

This chain links TRBV25-1 with TRBJ1-6; D unclear. This CDR3 has 17 amino acids. Germline CDR1 reads MGHDK; CDR2 reads SYGVNS. V lost 0 bases, J lost 3 bases, and 12 bases lay in between. The DNA of the CDR3 is TGTGCCAGCAGTGAATATTCAGGCGATGGCTATAATTCACCCCTCCACTTT. It is translated as CASSEYSGDGYNSPLHF.

This chain connects TRBV13 to TRBJ1-3, with D unresolved. Trimming took off 1 base at V and 0 bases at J, with 7 bases between the two ends. This CDR3 has 15 amino acids. Germline V gene data show CDR1 as PRHDT and CDR2 as FYEKMQ (reference sequence). CDR3 sequence reads: CASSLDKSSGNTIYF. As DNA, the CDR3 is TGTGCCAGCAGCTTAGACAAAAGCTCTGGAAACACCATATATTTT.

The rearrangement joins TRBV3-1 (or the pseudogene TRBV3-2) to TRBJ2-3, with 10 bases aligning to TRBD1. Looked up from germline, CDR1 is LGHDT and CDR2 is YNNKEL (reference sequence). The trim removed 0 bases at V and 4 bases at J, leaving 10 bases unmatched. This CDR3 has 18 amino acids. CDR3 loop: CASSQDPGRTGGPDTQYF. The CDR3 DNA sequence: TGTGCCAGCAGCCAAGATCCGGGGAGGACAGGGGGGCCAGATACGCAGTATTTT.

The CDR3 here is CASSLSTSGSGTDTQYF. The CDR3 nucleotides read TGCGCCAGCAGCTTGTCTACTAGCGGGAGTGGGACAGATACGCAGTATTTT. V usage is TRBV5-1 and J usage is TRBJ2-3, with 11 bases identical to TRBD2. The CDR3 length is 17 residues. Unmatched junction bases numbered 7, after V lost 1 base and J lost 3 bases. The germline V gene encodes CDR1 SGHRS and CDR2 YFSETQ.

The CDR3 DNA reads TGTGCCAGAATCAAGCCCAGATTCAGGAAGGTTTACGAGCAGTACTTC. It yields the protein CARIKPRFRKVYEQYF. V usage is TRBV5-3 and J usage is TRBJ2-7; D unclear. TRBV5-3 is recorded as an ORF, its role being uncertain. The CDR3 is 16 amino acids. V dropped 6 bases and J dropped 4 bases, with 23 bases sitting between them.

In its sample, this clone was seen once. J is TRBJ2-1 and V is TRBV6-5; maybe TRBD1 (5 bases). V dropped 9 bases and J dropped 1 base, with 16 bases sitting between them. The germline gives CDR1 MNHEY, CDR2 SVGAGI. The CDR3 runs to 15 residues. The CDR3 spells CASRAREGSYNEQFF. The CDR3 DNA is TGTGCCAGTAGGGCCAGGGAAGGATCCTACAATGAGCAGTTCTTC.

The rearrangement uses TRBV2 and TRBJ2-1, with 7 bases aligning to TRBD2. J was trimmed by 4 bases and V by 7 bases; bases with no gene match: 4. The CDR3 is 13 amino acids. Germline CDR1 and CDR2: SNHLY and FYNNEI. The CDR3 is CASTGGPYNEQFF. The CDR3 DNA reads TGTGCCAGCACGGGAGGACCATACAATGAGCAGTTCTTC.

This rearrangement joins TRBV5-1 to TRBJ1-4; 10 bases map to TRBD1. The V gene end was trimmed by 0 bases and the J gene end by 8 bases; junction bases not matched to a gene: 7. Germline V gene data show CDR1 as SGHRS and CDR2 as YFSETQ. The CDR3 is 16 amino acids. This CDR3 is CASSLAPDRGNEKLFF. CDR3 coding DNA: TGCGCCAGCAGCTTGGCTCCGGACAGGGGGAACGAAAAACTGTTTTTT.

The table lists this clone with a count of one. V usage is TRBV13 and J usage is TRBJ2-5; 7 bases match TRBD1. Trimming cost V 5 bases and J 2 bases; bases outside gene matches: 8. The CDR3 is 15 residues long. Germline V gives CDR1 PRHDT, CDR2 FYEKMQ (reference sequence). The CDR3 reads CASSPPPGGQETQYF. The CDR3 region has the DNA TGTGCCAGCAGCCCGCCCCCAGGGGGTCAAGAGACCCAGTACTTC.

This sequence joins TRBV27 and TRBJ2-7; 11 nucleotides align to TRBD1. V shed 3 bases and J 6 bases; nucleotides not matched to a gene: 7. In germline, CDR1 is MNHEY, CDR2 SMNVEV (reference sequence). The CDR3 spans 15 residues. The CDR3 here is CASSLGQGGNFEQYF. As DNA, the CDR3 is TGTGCCAGCAGTTTGGGACAGGGGGGCAACTTCGAGCAGTACTTC.

J is TRBJ2-2 and V is TRBV9; D remains ambiguous. The CDR3 extends over 12 amino acids. V was shortened by 1 base and J by 5 bases, with 3 bases between the two germline ends. Germline values: CDR1 SGDLS, CDR2 YYNGEE. The CDR3 region is CASSVTTGELFF. CDR3 sequence (DNA): TGTGCCAGCAGCGTAACTACCGGGGAGCTGTTTTTT.

The V gene is TRBV28, the J gene TRBJ1-6; 8 nucleotides match TRBD1. The CDR3 is 14 residues long. Germline lookup yields CDR1 MDHEN and CDR2 SYDVKM. V gave up 10 bases and J gave up 4 bases; unmatched junction bases: 6. DNA of the CDR3: TGTGCCACCATCGACAGGGGTTATAATTCACCCCTCCACTTT. This encodes CATIDRGYNSPLHF.

The V and J genes are TRBV7-3 and TRBJ2-3; TRBD2 agrees at 8 bases. From germline, CDR1 is SGHTA and CDR2 FQGTGA. The trim removed 5 bases at V and 3 bases at J, leaving 10 bases unmatched. This CDR3 contains 16 residues. CDR3 in amino acids: CASSTTGRAGTDTQYF. The CDR3 nucleotides are TGTGCCAGCAGCACCACCGGGAGGGCCGGGACAGATACGCAGTATTTT.

V is TRBV5-1 and J is TRBJ2-1; possibly TRBD2 for D (6 bases). V lost 0 bases to trimming and J lost 9 bases, with 25 bases between them. The germline V gene encodes CDR1 SGHRS and CDR2 YFSETQ. The length of the CDR3 is 18 residues. The CDR3 region has the DNA TGCGCCAGCAGCTTGGGGAAGAGTAGCGGCCCATCCAAAGGTGAGCAGTTCTTC. It yields the protein CASSLGKSSGPSKGEQFF.

V is TRBV30 and J is TRBJ1-5; 10 nucleotides line up with TRBD1. Germline CDR1 reads GTSNPN; CDR2 reads SVGIG (reference sequence). J lost 1 base, V lost 0 bases, and 9 bases had no gene match. This CDR3 comprises 18 residues. CDR3 nucleotide sequence: TGTGCCTGGAGTGTACCGCGGGACAGGGGCAGCAGCAATCAGCCCCAGCATTTT. It is translated as CAWSVPRDRGSSNQPQHF.